The following is a T cell receptor (beta chain) sequence with its context. The data belong to a study of OX40 agonist ivuxolimab in advanced cancers. Measured with immunoSEQ multiplex PCR; TCRdb has only the in-frame clones, and not every one. The sample includes 63,000 or so clones, approximately 84% of them seen just once. From germline, CDR1 is SGHVS and CDR2 FQNEAQ. Trimming took off 6 bases at V and 7 bases at J, with 10 bases between the two ends. The CDR3 runs 12 residues. The specimen comprised CD4+ or CD8+ T cells sorted from blood, sampled in a trial of the OX40 agonist ivuxolimab. V usage is TRBV7-8 and J usage is TRBJ2-1; no reliable D call. This sequence was found in an adult with an advanced solid tumor such as melanoma, head and neck, liver or kidney cancer. CDR3 nucleotides: TGTGCCAGCAGTTTAAAAGGGAATGAGCAGTTCTTC. Translated: CASSLKGNEQFF. The variable domain in full, with the rest retrieved from reference TRBV7-8 and TRBJ2-1, is GAGVSQSPRYKVAKRGQDVALRCDPISGHVSLFWYQQALGQGPEFLTYFQNEAQLDKSGLPSDRFFAERPEGSVSTLKIQRTQQEDSAVYLCASSLKGNEQFFGPGTRLTVL.